This T cell receptor beta chain was identified in a study of beta chain features in type 1 diabetes. At the level of the study: Similarity in age, gender and cell yields was seen between patients and healthy donors. Findings and caveats of the study: Compared to healthy donors, patients appeared to have naive, central memory and Treg TCRB repertoires that were more alike.

Note on this clone: Its antigen is unknown.

Expressed TCRB transcripts were sequenced after all isolated RNA was converted to cDNA. Sequencing used immunoSEQ multiplex PCR; TCRdb keeps in-frame clones, though not all of them. The sample shows a few hundred thousand clones, approximately 15% of them seen only once. CDR1 is GTSNPN and CDR2 is SVGIG in the germline V gene (reference sequence). V lost 0 bases to trimming and J lost 7 bases, with 15 bases between them. The CDR3 spans 15 residues. What was sequenced was naive CD4+ T cells from blood. V is TRBV30 and J is TRBJ1-4, with D unresolved. The clonotype comes from a woman younger than 35 in good health. CDR3 sequence reads: CAWSVPDFLSEKLFF. The CDR3 DNA follows: TGTGCCTGGAGTGTACCTGACTTTTTGAGTGAAAAACTGTTTTTT.